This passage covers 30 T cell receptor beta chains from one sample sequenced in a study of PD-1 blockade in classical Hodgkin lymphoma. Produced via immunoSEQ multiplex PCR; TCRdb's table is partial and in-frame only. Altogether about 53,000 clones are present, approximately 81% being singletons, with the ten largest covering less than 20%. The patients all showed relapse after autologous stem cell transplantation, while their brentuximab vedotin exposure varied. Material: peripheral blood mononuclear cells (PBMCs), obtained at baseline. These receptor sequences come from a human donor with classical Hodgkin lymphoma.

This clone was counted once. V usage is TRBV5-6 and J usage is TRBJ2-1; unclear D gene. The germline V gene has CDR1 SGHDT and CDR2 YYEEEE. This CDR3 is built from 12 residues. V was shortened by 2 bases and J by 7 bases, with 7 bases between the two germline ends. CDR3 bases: TGTGCCAGCAGCTTTTCGGTTAATGAGCAGTTCTTC. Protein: CASSFSVNEQFF.

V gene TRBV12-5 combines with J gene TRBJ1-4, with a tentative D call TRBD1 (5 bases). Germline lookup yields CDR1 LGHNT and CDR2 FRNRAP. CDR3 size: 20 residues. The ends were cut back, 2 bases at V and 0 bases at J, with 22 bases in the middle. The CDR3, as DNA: TGTGCTAGTGGTTTGCCTCTCCGACAGCGCTCTCACTCAACTAATGAAAAACTGTTTTTT. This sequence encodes CASGLPLRQRSHSTNEKLFF.

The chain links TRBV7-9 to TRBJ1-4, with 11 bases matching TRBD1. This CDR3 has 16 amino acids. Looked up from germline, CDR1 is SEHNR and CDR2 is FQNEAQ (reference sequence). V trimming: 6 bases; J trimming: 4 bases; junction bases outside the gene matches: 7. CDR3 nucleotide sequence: TGTGCCAGCAGTTGGACAGGGGGCGCGGGTAATGAAAAACTGTTTTTT. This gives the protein CASSWTGGAGNEKLFF. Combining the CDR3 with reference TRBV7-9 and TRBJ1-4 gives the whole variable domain DTGVSQNPRHKITKRGQNVTFRCDPISEHNRLYWYRQTLGQGPEFLTYFQNEAQLEKSRLLSDRFSAERPKGSFSTLEIQRTEQGDSAMYLCASSWTGGAGNEKLFFGSGTQLSVL.

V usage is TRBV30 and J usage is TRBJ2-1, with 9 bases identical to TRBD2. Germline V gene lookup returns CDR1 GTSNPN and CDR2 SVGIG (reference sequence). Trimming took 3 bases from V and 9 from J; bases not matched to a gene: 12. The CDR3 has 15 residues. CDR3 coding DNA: TGTGCCTGGAGCGACGTAGGGACTAGCTTCGGTGAGCAGTTCTTC. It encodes CAWSDVGTSFGEQFF. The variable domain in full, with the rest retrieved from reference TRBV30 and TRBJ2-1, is SQTIHQWPATLVQPVGSPLSLECTVEGTSNPNLYWYRQAAGRGLQLLFYSVGIGQISSEVPQNLSASRPQDRQFILSSKKLLLSDSGFYLCAWSDVGTSFGEQFFGPGTRLTVL.

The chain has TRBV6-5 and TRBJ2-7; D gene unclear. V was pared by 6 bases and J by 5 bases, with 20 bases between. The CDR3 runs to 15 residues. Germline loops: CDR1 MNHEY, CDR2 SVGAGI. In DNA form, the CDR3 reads TGTGCCAGCAGACCCCGAGGCTCCCTACCCCACGAGCAGTACGTC. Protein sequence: CASRPRGSLPHEQYV.

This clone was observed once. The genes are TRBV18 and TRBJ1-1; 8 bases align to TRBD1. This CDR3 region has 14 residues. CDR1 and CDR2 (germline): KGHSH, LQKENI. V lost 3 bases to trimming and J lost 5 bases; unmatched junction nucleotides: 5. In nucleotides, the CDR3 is TGTGCCAGCTCACCTCAGGGGGCCCGAACTGAAGCTTTCTTT. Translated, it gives CASSPQGARTEAFF. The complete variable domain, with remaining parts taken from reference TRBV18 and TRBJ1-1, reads NAGVMQNPRHLVRRRGQEARLRCSPMKGHSHVYWYRQLPEEGLKFMVYLQKENIIDESGMPKERFSAEFPKEGPSILRIQQVVRGDSAAYFCASSPQGARTEAFFGQGTRLTVV.

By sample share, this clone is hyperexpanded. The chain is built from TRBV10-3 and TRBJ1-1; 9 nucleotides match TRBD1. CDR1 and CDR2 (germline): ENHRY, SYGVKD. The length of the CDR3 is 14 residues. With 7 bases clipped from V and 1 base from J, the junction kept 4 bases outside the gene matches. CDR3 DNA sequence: TGTGCCATCAAGGACAGGGGACAGAACACTGAAGCTTTCTTT. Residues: CAIKDRGQNTEAFF.

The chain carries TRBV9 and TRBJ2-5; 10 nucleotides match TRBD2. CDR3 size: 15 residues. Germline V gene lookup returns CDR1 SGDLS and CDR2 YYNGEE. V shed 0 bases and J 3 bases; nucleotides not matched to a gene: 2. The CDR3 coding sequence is TGTGCCAGCAGCGTAGCAGGGACTAGCGAAGAGACCCAGTACTTC. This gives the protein CASSVAGTSEETQYF. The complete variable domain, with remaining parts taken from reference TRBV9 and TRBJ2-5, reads DSGVTQTPKHLITATGQRVTLRCSPRSGDLSVYWYQQSLDQGLQFLIQYYNGEERAKGNILERFSAQQFPDLHSELNLSSLELGDSALYFCASSVAGTSEETQYFGPGTRLLVL.

The CDR3 protein is CASNKYGSSGIGADTQYF. DNA for the CDR3: TGTGCCAGCAACAAGTACGGGTCTAGCGGGATCGGGGCAGATACGCAGTATTTT. The chain is built from TRBV7-9 and TRBJ2-3, with 9 bases that match TRBD2. The junction had 18 bases not matched to a gene; V was cut back by 7 bases and J by 4 bases. Germline values: CDR1 SEHNR, CDR2 FQNEAQ (reference sequence). This CDR3 has 18 residues.

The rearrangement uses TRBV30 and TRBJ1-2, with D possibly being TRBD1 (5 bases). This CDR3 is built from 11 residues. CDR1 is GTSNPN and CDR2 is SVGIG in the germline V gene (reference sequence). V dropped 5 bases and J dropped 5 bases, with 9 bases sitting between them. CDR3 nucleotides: TGTGCCTGGGGGGCAGGATATGGCTACACCTTC. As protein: CAWGAGYGYTF.

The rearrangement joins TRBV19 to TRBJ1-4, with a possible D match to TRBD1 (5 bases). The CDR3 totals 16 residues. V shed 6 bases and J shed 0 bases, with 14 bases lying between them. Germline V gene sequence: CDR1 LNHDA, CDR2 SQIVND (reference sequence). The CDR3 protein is CASSPGPAATNEKLFF. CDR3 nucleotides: TGTGCCAGTAGCCCGGGACCGGCAGCAACTAATGAAAAACTGTTTTTT.

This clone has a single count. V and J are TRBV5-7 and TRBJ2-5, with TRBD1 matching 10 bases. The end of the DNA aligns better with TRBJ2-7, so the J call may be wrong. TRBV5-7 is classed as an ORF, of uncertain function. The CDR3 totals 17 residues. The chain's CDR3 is CASSPGGTGELNYEQYF. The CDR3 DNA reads TGTGCCAGCAGCCCGGGGGGGACAGGGGAACTTAACTACGAGCAGTACTTC.

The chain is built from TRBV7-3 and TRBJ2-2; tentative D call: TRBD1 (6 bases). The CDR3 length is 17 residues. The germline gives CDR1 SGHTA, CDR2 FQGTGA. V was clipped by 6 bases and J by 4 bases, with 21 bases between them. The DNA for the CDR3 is TGTGCCAGCAGTCCAATGGCGCAGGGGCCAGGCACCGGGGAGCTGTTTTTT. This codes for CASSPMAQGPGTGELFF.

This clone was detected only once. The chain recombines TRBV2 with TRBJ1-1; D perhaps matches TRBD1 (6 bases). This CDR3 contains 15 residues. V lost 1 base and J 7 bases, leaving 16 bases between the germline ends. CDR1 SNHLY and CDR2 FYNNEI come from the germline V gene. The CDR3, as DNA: TGTGCCAGCAGTGAAGGCCCCCGGGGGGCGGGTGAAGCTTTCTTT. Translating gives CASSEGPRGAGEAFF. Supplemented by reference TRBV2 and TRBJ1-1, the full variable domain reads EPEVTQTPSHQVTQMGQEVILRCVPISNHLYFYWYRQILGQKVEFLVSFYNNEISEKSEIFDDQFSVERPDGSNFTLKIRSTKLEDSAMYFCASSEGPRGAGEAFFGQGTRLTVV.

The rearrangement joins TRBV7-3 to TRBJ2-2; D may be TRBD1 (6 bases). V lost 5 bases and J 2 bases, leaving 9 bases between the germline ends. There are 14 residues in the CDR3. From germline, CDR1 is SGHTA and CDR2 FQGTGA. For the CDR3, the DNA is TGTGCCAGCAGCCAGGGGCCTAACACCGGGGAGCTGTTTTTT. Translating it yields CASSQGPNTGELFF.

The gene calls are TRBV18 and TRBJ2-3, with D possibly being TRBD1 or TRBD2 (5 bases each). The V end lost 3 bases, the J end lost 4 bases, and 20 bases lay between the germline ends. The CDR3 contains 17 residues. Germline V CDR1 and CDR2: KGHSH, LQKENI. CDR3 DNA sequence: TGTGCCAGCTCACCCCGAGGGGTTACAGGAGAAGCAGATACGCAGTATTTT. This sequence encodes CASSPRGVTGEADTQYF. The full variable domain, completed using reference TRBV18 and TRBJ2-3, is NAGVMQNPRHLVRRRGQEARLRCSPMKGHSHVYWYRQLPEEGLKFMVYLQKENIIDESGMPKERFSAEFPKEGPSILRIQQVVRGDSAAYFCASSPRGVTGEADTQYFGPGTRLTVL.

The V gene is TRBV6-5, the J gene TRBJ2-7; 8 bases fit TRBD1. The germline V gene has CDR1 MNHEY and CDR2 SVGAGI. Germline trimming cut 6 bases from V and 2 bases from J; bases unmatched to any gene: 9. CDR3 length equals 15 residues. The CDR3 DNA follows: TGTGCCAGCAGCGTGTCAAGGACAGGGACCTACGAGCAGTACTTC. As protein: CASSVSRTGTYEQYF.

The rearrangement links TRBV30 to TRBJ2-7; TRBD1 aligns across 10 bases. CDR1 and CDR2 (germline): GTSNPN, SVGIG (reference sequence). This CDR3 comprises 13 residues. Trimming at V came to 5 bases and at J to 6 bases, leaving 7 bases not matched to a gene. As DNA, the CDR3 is TGTGCCTGGGGGACAGGGGTGTCAATCGAGCAGTACGTC. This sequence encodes CAWGTGVSIEQYV.

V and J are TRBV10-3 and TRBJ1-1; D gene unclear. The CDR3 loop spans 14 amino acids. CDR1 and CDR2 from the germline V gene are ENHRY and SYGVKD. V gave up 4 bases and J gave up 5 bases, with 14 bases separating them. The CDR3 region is CAISGRSGNTEAFF. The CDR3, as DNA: TGTGCCATCAGTGGGAGGAGCGGTAATACTGAAGCTTTCTTT.

The CDR3 sequence is CASSPPGTGGGMAAFF. The DNA for the CDR3 is TGTGCCAGCTCACCTCCCGGGACAGGGGGCGGAATGGCAGCTTTCTTT. The rearrangement joins TRBV18 to TRBJ1-1; 12 nucleotides line up with TRBD1. This CDR3 is 16 amino acids long. CDR1 and CDR2 (germline): KGHSH, LQKENI. Trimming removed 3 bases from V and 10 bases from J; junction bases left unmatched: 12.

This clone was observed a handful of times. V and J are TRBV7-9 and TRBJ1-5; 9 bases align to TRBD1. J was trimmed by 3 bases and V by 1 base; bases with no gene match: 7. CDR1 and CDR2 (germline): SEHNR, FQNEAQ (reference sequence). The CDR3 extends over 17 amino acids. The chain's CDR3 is CASSLDPGQGANQPQHF. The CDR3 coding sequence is TGTGCCAGCAGCTTAGATCCGGGACAGGGTGCCAATCAGCCCCAGCATTTT.

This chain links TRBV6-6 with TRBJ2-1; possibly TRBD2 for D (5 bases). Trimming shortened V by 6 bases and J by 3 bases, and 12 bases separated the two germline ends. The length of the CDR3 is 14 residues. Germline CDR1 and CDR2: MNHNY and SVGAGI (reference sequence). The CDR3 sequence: CASREDGVYNEQFF. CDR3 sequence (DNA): TGTGCCAGCAGGGAGGACGGGGTCTACAATGAGCAGTTCTTC.

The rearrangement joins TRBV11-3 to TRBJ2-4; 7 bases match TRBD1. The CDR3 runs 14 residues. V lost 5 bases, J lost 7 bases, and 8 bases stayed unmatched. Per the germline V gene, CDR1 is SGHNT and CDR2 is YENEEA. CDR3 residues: CASSVRDSFNIQYF. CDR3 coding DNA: TGTGCCAGCAGCGTCCGGGACAGCTTTAACATTCAGTACTTC.

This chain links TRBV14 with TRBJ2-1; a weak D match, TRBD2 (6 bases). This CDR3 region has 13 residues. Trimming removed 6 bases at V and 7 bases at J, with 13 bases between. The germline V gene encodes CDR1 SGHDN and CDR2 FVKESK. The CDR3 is CASRRREWNEQFF. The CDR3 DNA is TGTGCCAGCAGGCGGAGGGAGTGGAATGAGCAGTTCTTC. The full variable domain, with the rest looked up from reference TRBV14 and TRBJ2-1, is EAGVTQFPSHSVIEKGQTVTLRCDPISGHDNLYWYRRVMGKEIKFLLHFVKESKQDESGMPNNRFLAERTGGTYSTLKVQPAELEDSGVYFCASRRREWNEQFFGPGTRLTVL.

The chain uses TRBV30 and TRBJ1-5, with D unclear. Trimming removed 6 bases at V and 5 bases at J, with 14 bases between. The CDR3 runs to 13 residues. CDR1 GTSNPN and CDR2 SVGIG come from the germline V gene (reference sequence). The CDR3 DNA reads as TGTGCCTGCCAGGAAGATTGGGATCAGCCCCAGCATTTT. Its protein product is CACQEDWDQPQHF.

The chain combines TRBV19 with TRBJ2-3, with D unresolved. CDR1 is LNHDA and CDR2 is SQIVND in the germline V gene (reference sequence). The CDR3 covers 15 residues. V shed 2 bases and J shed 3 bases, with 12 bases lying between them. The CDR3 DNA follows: TGTGCCAGTAGTATACCCCCCTCAGGAACAGATACGCAGTATTTT. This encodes CASSIPPSGTDTQYF.

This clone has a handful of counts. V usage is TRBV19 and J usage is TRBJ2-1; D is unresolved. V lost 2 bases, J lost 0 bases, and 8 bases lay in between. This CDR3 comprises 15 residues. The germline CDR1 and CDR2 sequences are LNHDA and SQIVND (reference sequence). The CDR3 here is CASSIYHSSYNEQFF. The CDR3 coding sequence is TGTGCCAGTAGTATATACCATAGCTCCTACAATGAGCAGTTCTTC.

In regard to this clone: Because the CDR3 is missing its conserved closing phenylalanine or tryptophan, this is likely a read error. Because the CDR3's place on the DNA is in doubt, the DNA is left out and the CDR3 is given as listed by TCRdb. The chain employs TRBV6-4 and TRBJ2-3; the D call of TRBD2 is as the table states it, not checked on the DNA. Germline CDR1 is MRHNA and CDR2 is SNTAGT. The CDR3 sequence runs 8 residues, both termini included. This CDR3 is CASSDPGV.

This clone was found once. CDR3: CATSRGRTGYLYEQYF. CDR3 DNA sequence: TGTGCCACCAGCAGAGGCCGGACAGGTTACCTCTACGAGCAGTACTTC. The rearrangement links TRBV15 to TRBJ2-7; 7 bases are shared with TRBD1. Germline-derived CDR1 and CDR2 are LNHNV and YYDKDF (reference sequence). J lost 3 bases, V lost 1 base, and 9 bases had no gene match. The CDR3 consists of 16 residues.

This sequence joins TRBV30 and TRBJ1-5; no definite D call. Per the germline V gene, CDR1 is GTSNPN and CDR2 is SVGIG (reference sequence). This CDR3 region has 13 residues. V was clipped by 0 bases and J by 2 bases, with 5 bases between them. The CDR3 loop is CAWSVRGNQPQHF. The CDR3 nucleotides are TGTGCCTGGAGTGTACGAGGCAATCAGCCCCAGCATTTT. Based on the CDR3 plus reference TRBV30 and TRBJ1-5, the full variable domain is SQTIHQWPATLVQPVGSPLSLECTVEGTSNPNLYWYRQAAGRGLQLLFYSVGIGQISSEVPQNLSASRPQDRQFILSSKKLLLSDSGFYLCAWSVRGNQPQHFGDGTRLSIL.